The clone carrying this TCR beta chain was seen only a few times. A single record per CDR3 protein comes from TCRdb applying MiXCR to the RT-PCR reads. The sample lists almost 700,000 distinct CDR3 sequences, around 14% occurring once. Trimming removed 5 bases from V and 6 bases from J; junction bases left unmatched: 14. This CDR3 region has 16 residues. CDR1 is MDHEN, CDR2 SYDVKM, per germline. J is TRBJ1-2 and V is TRBV28; 8 nucleotides agree with TRBD1. The sequence derives from a female donor in good health, serving as a healthy control. Sequenced sample: memory CD4+ T cells from blood. CDR3 nucleotide sequence: TGTGCCAGCAGTCTTAGGGAGGACAGGGTATTCGATGGCTACACCTTC. Its translation is CASSLREDRVFDGYTF.